This T cell receptor beta chain originates from a study of cytomegalovirus exposure and HLA in healthy donors. This CDR3 region has 15 residues. V shed 4 bases and J shed 2 bases, with 14 bases lying between them. Germline loops: CDR1 MGHRA, CDR2 YSYEKL. In the PCR, 60 Vbeta and 13 Jbeta primers were used. Some clones are missing from TCRdb's copy, which holds only in-frame ones; the method was immunoSEQ multiplex PCR. Here the sample table reports 150,000 to 200,000 clones. The sequenced material came from PBMCs. J is TRBJ2-5 and V is TRBV4-1; possible D gene TRBD1, 6 bases. The receptor's source is a boy between 10 and 17 years old in good health and CMV-seronegative. In DNA, the CDR3 is TGCGCCAGCAGCCCAGGGGCCCAAGTTCAAGAGACCCAGTACTTC. As protein: CASSPGAQVQETQYF.